The text below deals with one T cell receptor (beta chain). Its antigen is currently not known. Base qualities are missing; no much larger clone stands one base away. The data are from a study of beta chain features in type 1 diabetes listed by TCRdb under 2018. Concerning the study at large: No differences in mean age, gender distribution, total cell number or subset yield were found between patients and healthy donors. In the study, TCRB repertoires of sorted circulating CD4+ T cell subsets from recently diagnosed type 1 diabetes patients were compared with those of matched healthy donors. Whereas all 28 donors provided naive and central memory subsets, regulatory and stem cell-like memory subsets were isolated from just 8 patients and about 8 healthy donors. Across all samples, some 99 million sorted cells were examined, and cell number per subset correlated strongly with RNA yield.

The entire isolated RNA was reverse transcribed using the High Capacity cDNA Reverse Transcription Kit, and thus expressed TCRB transcripts were sequenced. Deep immunoSEQ sequencing was applied to naive, central memory and regulatory T cell samples, giving an average of around 4 million total reads per sample. After sorted cells were lysed in RLT buffer, RNA was extracted with DNase-treated RNeasy Micro or Mini kits, with the choice depending on cell number. To prevent cross-contamination, each cell subset was processed individually, whereas patient and healthy donor samples were processed jointly. TCRB sequences were amplified from cDNA with the immunoSEQ multiplex PCR, producing 87-bp fragments spanning the CDR3 region. The amplicons were sequenced using the Illumina HiSeq platform. Per the original workflow: PCR bias was corrected computationally using synthetic template baselines, and reads within Hamming distance 2 were collapsed, with unmergeable singletons discarded. Reads were aligned against IMGT to assign V, D and J genes, CDR3 length and insertions or deletions at six rearrangement sites. Within each subset, clonotype counts were normalized to sorted cell number, after which true diversity and Gini coefficients were computed with the tcR R package. Repertoire sharing was quantified using the overlap coefficient calculated on TCRB nucleotide sequences. As a proxy for the pre-selection repertoire, out-of-frame TCRB sequences from naive cells were analyzed. What TCRdb holds here is the immuneACCESS table cut down to in-frame rearrangements. Part of the clones is not present; checked against another copy, under half of the missing clones reflect an unresolved V gene, and the others are unexplained. V and J calls and clone size come straight from that table; D and trimming were deduced from the DNA. The sample includes 400,000 to 500,000 clones, with more than 11% observed a single time. The top ten clones comprise roughly 0.033% of the sample.

Each donor gave one peripheral blood draw, averaging roughly 100 mL, which was collected into heparinised tubes. Naive, central memory, regulatory and stem cell-like memory CD4+ T cells were sorted on a BD FACSAria II using a panel including CD45RO, CCR7, CD25, CD127, CD95 and CD27. Every sorted population had a purity above 95%. PBMCs were isolated immediately by Lymphoprep density gradient centrifugation and stained directly without culture. Samples were stained and sorted in pairs, with one healthy donor and one patient per experiment, so that batch effects were minimized. The study at large found these results: Because cDNA was sequenced instead of genomic DNA, highly expressing activated cells could be over-represented, though the groups showed no difference in activation or CD3 levels. PCR may preferentially amplify shorter templates, but because patient and control samples were amplified and corrected together, any resulting skew would affect both groups equally. A moderate but significant shortening of TCRB CDR3 length was observed in type 1 diabetes patients in all four CD4+ subsets. Only small numbers of individuals were included in the HLA sub-analyses, which left unresolved whether HLA type had any influence on TCRB rearrangement. Naive, central memory and regulatory TCRB repertoires appeared more similar among patients than among healthy donors. Patients with type 1 diabetes made fewer insertions and deleted more nucleotides at VDJ recombination sites, implying thymic rearrangement abnormalities.

Including cysteine and phenylalanine, the CDR3 has 16 amino acids. Kept here is only the CDR3 DNA, which spans 48 bases and is read in frame from base 1. CDR1 and CDR2, looked up from the germline V gene, are LGHNA and YNFKEQ. Unmatched junction bases come to 12, with V trimmed by 1 base and J by 7 bases. The V and J genes are TRBV4-2 and TRBJ2-5, with 7 junctional bases fitting TRBD1. Sequencing used naive CD4+ T cells from blood. Read against the paper, the sample's cell subset or site label means: true naive CD4+ T cells. The TCR was taken from a young man in good health. The CDR3 has the sequence CASSQGTGSLIVTQYF. The bases are TGTGCCAGCAGCCAAGGGACAGGAAGTTTGATTGTGACCCAGTACTTC.